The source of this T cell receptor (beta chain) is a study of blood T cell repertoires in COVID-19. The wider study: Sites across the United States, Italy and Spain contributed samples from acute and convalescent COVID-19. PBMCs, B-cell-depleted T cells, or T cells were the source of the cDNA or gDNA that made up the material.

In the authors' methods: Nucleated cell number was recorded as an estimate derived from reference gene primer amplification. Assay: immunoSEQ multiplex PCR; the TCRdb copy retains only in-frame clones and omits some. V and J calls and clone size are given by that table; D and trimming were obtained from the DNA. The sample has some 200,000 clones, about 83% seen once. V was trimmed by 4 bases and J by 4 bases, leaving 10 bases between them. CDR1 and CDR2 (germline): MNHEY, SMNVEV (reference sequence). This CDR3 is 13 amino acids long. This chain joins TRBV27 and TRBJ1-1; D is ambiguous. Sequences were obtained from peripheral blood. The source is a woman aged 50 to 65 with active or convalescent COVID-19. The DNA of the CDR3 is TGTGCCAGCAGTTCACGCGCCCGCACTGAAGCTTTCTTT. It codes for CASSSRARTEAFF.